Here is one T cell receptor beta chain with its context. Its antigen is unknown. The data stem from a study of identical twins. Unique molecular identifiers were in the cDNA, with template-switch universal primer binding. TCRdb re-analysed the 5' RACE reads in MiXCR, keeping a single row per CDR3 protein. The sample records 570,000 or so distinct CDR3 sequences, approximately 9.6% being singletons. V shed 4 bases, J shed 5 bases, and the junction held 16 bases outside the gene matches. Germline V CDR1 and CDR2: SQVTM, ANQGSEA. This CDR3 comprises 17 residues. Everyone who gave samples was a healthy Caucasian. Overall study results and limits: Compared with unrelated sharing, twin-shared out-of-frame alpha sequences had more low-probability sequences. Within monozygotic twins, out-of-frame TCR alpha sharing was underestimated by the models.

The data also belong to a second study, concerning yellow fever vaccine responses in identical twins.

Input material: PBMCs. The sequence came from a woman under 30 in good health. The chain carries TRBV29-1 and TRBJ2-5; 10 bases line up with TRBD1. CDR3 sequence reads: CSVGDHPGQGHLETQYF. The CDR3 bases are TGCAGCGTTGGTGATCATCCGGGACAGGGGCATTTGGAGACCCAGTACTTC.